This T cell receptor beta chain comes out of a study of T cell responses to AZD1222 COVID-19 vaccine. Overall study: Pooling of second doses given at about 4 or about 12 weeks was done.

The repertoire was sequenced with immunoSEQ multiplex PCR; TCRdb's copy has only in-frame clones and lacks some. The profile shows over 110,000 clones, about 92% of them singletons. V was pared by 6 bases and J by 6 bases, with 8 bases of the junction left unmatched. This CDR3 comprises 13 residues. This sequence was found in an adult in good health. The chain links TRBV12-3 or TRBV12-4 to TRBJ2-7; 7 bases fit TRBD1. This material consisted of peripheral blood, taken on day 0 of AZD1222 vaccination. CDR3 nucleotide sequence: TGTGCCAGCAGCCCCAGGGGGACCTCCGAGCAGTACTTC. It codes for CASSPRGTSEQYF.